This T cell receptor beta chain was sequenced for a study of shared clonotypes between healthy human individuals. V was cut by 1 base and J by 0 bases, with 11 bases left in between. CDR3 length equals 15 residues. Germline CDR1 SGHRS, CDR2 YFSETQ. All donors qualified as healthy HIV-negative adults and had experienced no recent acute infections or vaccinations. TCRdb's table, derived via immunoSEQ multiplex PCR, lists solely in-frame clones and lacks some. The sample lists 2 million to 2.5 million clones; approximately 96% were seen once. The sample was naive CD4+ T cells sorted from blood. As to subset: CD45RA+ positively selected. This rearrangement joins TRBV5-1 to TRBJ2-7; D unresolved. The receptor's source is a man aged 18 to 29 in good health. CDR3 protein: CASSLTFRSSYEQYF. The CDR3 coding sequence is TGCGCCAGCAGCTTGACGTTCAGGAGCTCCTACGAGCAGTACTTC.